The 27 T cell receptor beta chains below come from one sample, sequenced in a study of blood T cell repertoires in COVID-19. Here immunoSEQ multiplex PCR was the method, and the copy in TCRdb shows in-frame clones only, minus some. The data hold around 260,000 clones, with about 88% observed a single time. The sample comprised PBMCs or T cells enriched from blood (not recorded which). The receptors come from a man aged 25 to 45 with acute COVID-19.

The rearrangement links TRBV18 to TRBJ1-2; TRBD1 aligns across 8 bases. The germline gives CDR1 KGHSH, CDR2 LQKENI. V lost 3 bases to trimming and J lost 8 bases; unmatched junction nucleotides: 14. CDR3 length equals 16 residues. For the CDR3, the DNA is TGTGCCAGCTCACCTCTTGAGACGGACAGGGAGCACGGCTACACCTTC. Encoded protein: CASSPLETDREHGYTF.

The V and J genes are TRBV9 and TRBJ1-4; D is unclear. The CDR3 spans 15 residues. Looked up from germline, CDR1 is SGDLS and CDR2 is YYNGEE. Trimming took 0 bases from V and 0 from J, leaving 6 bases between them. CDR3 coding DNA: TGTGCCAGCAGCGTAGTGAGGGCAACTAATGAAAAACTGTTTTTT. This translates into CASSVVRATNEKLFF.

This clone is a singleton in its sample. This rearrangement joins TRBV6-5 to TRBJ1-5; possible D gene TRBD1, 6 bases. This CDR3 region has 15 residues. Germline V CDR1 and CDR2: MNHEY, SVGAGI. V shed 7 bases and J shed 6 bases, with 19 bases lying between them. The CDR3 reads CASNLRGTTPQPQHF. CDR3 sequence (DNA): TGTGCCAGCAACCTAAGAGGGACAACGCCTCAGCCCCAGCATTTT.

This chain joins TRBV9 and TRBJ1-1; 8 bases are shared with TRBD1. The CDR3 contains 16 residues. The V and J ends lost 0 bases and 7 bases, in that order; junction bases with no gene match: 11. Germline V gene sequence: CDR1 SGDLS, CDR2 YYNGEE. In nucleotides, the CDR3 is TGTGCCAGCAGCGTAGGCATCGCAGGGGGCATGAGTGAAGCTTTCTTT. Translating gives CASSVGIAGGMSEAFF.

The chain recombines TRBV2 with TRBJ2-2; 7 bases fit TRBD2. The CDR3 runs to 16 residues. The trim removed 6 bases at V and 5 bases at J, leaving 12 bases unmatched. Germline V CDR1 and CDR2: SNHLY, FYNNEI. CDR3 bases: TGTGCCAGCAGGCCCGGTCCTAGCGGAGAGACCGGGGAGCTGTTTTTT. It yields the protein CASRPGPSGETGELFF.

The chain links TRBV5-4 to TRBJ2-1, with unresolved D. Germline V lookup: CDR1 SGHNT, CDR2 YYREEE (reference sequence). V lost 3 bases and J 0 bases, leaving 10 bases between the germline ends. The CDR3 extends over 15 amino acids. The CDR3 sequence is CASSSAAGSYNEQFF. In nucleotides, the CDR3 is TGTGCCAGCAGCTCCGCCGCAGGCTCCTACAATGAGCAGTTCTTC.

J is TRBJ1-2 and V is TRBV5-6; 9 bases are shared with TRBD1. There are 15 residues in the CDR3. Germline V gives CDR1 SGHDT, CDR2 YYEEEE. The V gene end was trimmed by 3 bases and the J gene end by 7 bases; junction bases not matched to a gene: 10. The DNA for the CDR3 is TGTGCCAGCAGCTGGAGGAGACAGGGGGTCGGTGGCTACACCTTC. This translates into CASSWRRQGVGGYTF.

In the case of this clone: Germline and junction disagree at one end, which may indicate a read error. This chain connects TRBV5-1 to TRBJ1-1, with TRBD1 matching 11 bases. The CDR3 runs 15 residues. Germline CDR1 SGHRS, CDR2 YFSETQ. The CDR3 loop is CASRTSRDRGAEAFF. CDR3 nucleotide sequence: TGTGCCAGCAGAACCTCCCGGGACAGGGGGGCTGAAGCTTTCTTT.

The sample holds a few counts of this clone. V is TRBV6-2 or TRBV6-3 and J is TRBJ2-3, with D hard to call. CDR3 length: 17 amino acids. The V gene lost 0 bases and the J gene lost 1 base, with 14 bases spanning the gap. CDR1 and CDR2 (germline): MNHEY, SVGEGT. CDR3 loop: CASSYSKSGMRTDTQYF. Here the CDR3 DNA reads TGTGCCAGCAGTTACTCGAAGTCCGGTATGCGCACAGATACGCAGTATTTT.

J is TRBJ2-1 and V is TRBV27, with 9 positions matching TRBD1. With V trimmed by 5 bases and J by 7 bases, 12 bases remained unmatched. The CDR3 length is 16 residues. Germline loops: CDR1 MNHEY, CDR2 SMNVEV (reference sequence). The CDR3 region is CASSPGAGTGRNEQFF. The CDR3 nucleotides read TGTGCCAGCAGTCCCGGGGCCGGGACAGGGCGGAATGAGCAGTTCTTC.

The chain couples TRBV14 to TRBJ1-4, with 10 bases aligning to TRBD1. The junction had 5 bases not matched to a gene; V was cut back by 2 bases and J by 8 bases. This CDR3 has 15 amino acids. Per the germline V gene, CDR1 is SGHDN and CDR2 is FVKESK. The CDR3 spells CASSQWGQGIEKLFF. CDR3 sequence (DNA): TGTGCCAGCAGCCAATGGGGACAGGGGATAGAAAAACTGTTTTTT.

CDR3 bases: TGCGCCAGCAGCCAACAAGCGGGGATGTACCAAGAGACCCAGTACTTC. Its protein is CASSQQAGMYQETQYF. The J gene is TRBJ2-5, the V gene TRBV4-3; 7 bases fit TRBD2. The CDR3 has 16 residues. The germline V gene has CDR1 LGHNA and CDR2 YSLEER. V shed 2 bases, J shed 0 bases, and the junction held 6 bases outside the gene matches.

Only a few counts were recorded for this clone. The chain carries TRBV7-6 and TRBJ2-2; 7 bases match TRBD2. The germline CDR1 and CDR2 sequences are SGHVS and FNYEAQ. The ends lost 5 bases at V and 3 bases at J; junction bases unmatched: 18. The CDR3 covers 19 residues. CDR3 nucleotides: TGTGCCAGCAGCCCCCGGGGTGGCGCGAGCGGGGTTTACACCGGGGAGCTGTTTTTT. Translating it yields CASSPRGGASGVYTGELFF.

V usage is TRBV15 and J usage is TRBJ2-2, with 7 bases aligning to TRBD2. From germline, CDR1 is LNHNV and CDR2 YYDKDF (reference sequence). With V trimmed by 9 bases and J by 5 bases, 3 bases remained unmatched. This CDR3 region has 12 residues. The CDR3 loop is CATARGTGELFF. For the CDR3, the DNA is TGTGCCACAGCGCGGGGGACCGGGGAGCTGTTTTTT.

The rearrangement joins TRBV5-4 to TRBJ1-2, with 7 positions matching TRBD1. This CDR3 is built from 12 residues. Germline V lookup: CDR1 SGHNT, CDR2 YYREEE (reference sequence). The junction had 2 bases not matched to a gene; V was cut back by 4 bases and J by 5 bases. CDR3 coding DNA: TGTGCCAGCAGCCCGACAGGGTATGGCTACACCTTC. Translating gives CASSPTGYGYTF.

V gene TRBV18 combines with J gene TRBJ1-5; D perhaps matches TRBD1 (5 bases). In germline, CDR1 is KGHSH, CDR2 LQKENI. The CDR3 sequence is 14 residues long. V was pared by 1 base and J by 4 bases, with 8 bases between. CDR3 DNA: TGTGCCAGCTCACCACAGACAGCTAATCAGCCCCAGCATTTT. This encodes CASSPQTANQPQHF.

The CDR3 DNA sequence: TGTGCCAGTCGAAAAGAGAGGGATGGCAATCAGCCCCAGCATTTT. Protein sequence: CASRKERDGNQPQHF. V is TRBV6-5 and J is TRBJ1-5; no definite D call. Between the trimmed V and J ends, which lost 9 bases and 2 bases, there was a span of 17 bases. Germline-derived CDR1 and CDR2 are MNHEY and SVGAGI. The CDR3 is 15 amino acids.

This clone was observed a handful of times. The genes are TRBV29-1 and TRBJ1-1; 10 nucleotides match TRBD1. The CDR3 runs 16 residues. V shed 6 bases, J shed 7 bases, and the junction held 17 bases outside the gene matches. Germline V gene lookup returns CDR1 SQVTM and CDR2 ANQGSEA. The CDR3 spells CSVKERFGTGVVEAFF. The CDR3 coding sequence is TGCAGCGTAAAGGAACGGTTCGGGACAGGGGTCGTTGAAGCTTTCTTT.

The V gene is TRBV29-1, the J gene TRBJ1-2; D is perhaps TRBD1 (5 bases). Germline loops: CDR1 SQVTM, CDR2 ANQGSEA. CDR3 length equals 11 residues. V was clipped by 4 bases and J by 6 bases, with 9 bases between them. The CDR3 reads CSVVAGDGYTF. The CDR3 DNA follows: TGCAGCGTTGTGGCGGGGGATGGCTACACCTTC.

This clone has only a few counts. The same CDR3 is also encoded by other DNA sequences in this sample. The rearrangement uses TRBV28 and TRBJ1-1; 7 bases agree with TRBD1. After removal of 9 bases from V and 0 bases from J, the junction contained 7 bases not matched to a gene. CDR3 length: 14 residues. Germline V gene sequence: CDR1 MDHEN, CDR2 SYDVKM. The CDR3 is CASGEGALNTEAFF. Written as DNA, the CDR3 is TGTGCCAGTGGAGAGGGGGCACTGAACACTGAAGCTTTCTTT.

This rearrangement joins TRBV18 to TRBJ1-6; 7 nucleotides agree with TRBD1. In germline, CDR1 is KGHSH, CDR2 LQKENI. This CDR3 has 15 amino acids. V was clipped by 6 bases and J by 10 bases; unmatched bases: 12. CDR3 bases: TGTGCCAGCTCCCGAGGGACAGCCCCAAACTCACCCCTCCACTTT. Translating it yields CASSRGTAPNSPLHF.

The sample holds many counts of this clone. This CDR3 is CASSPTGLLTDTQYF. The CDR3 bases are TGTGCCAGCAGCCCGACAGGATTGTTGACAGATACGCAGTATTTT. V usage is TRBV5-8 and J usage is TRBJ2-3, with TRBD1 as a possible D gene (6 bases). Trimming left V 4 bases short and J 3 bases short, with 15 bases between. Germline V gene sequence: CDR1 SGHTS, CDR2 YDEGEE. The CDR3 runs 15 residues. The full variable domain, its missing parts supplied by reference TRBV5-8 and TRBJ2-3, is EAGVTQSPTHLIKTRGQQATLRCSPISGHTSVYWYQQALGLGLQFLLWYDEGEERNRGNFPPRFSGRQFPNYSSELNVNALELEDSALYLCASSPTGLLTDTQYFGPGTRLTVL.

The chain recombines TRBV5-4 with TRBJ1-3; D unclear. The CDR3 spans 15 residues. Per the germline V gene, CDR1 is SGHNT and CDR2 is YYREEE (reference sequence). The ends were cut back, 4 bases at V and 4 bases at J, with 15 bases in the middle. CDR3 sequence reads: CASSRGTNGGNTIYF. The CDR3 DNA reads TGTGCCAGCAGCCGAGGAACGAACGGCGGAAACACCATATATTTT.

The table lists this clone with a few counts. The chain joins TRBV19 to TRBJ2-7, with D tentatively TRBD1 (7 bases). The CDR3 covers 16 residues. CDR1 is LNHDA and CDR2 is SQIVND in the germline V gene (reference sequence). Deletions cut 8 bases from V and 7 bases from J, with 27 bases between. The CDR3 loop is CASARGEVLRSLEQYV. The CDR3 DNA reads as TGTGCCAGTGCCAGGGGGGAGGTCCTGAGAAGTTTGGAGCAGTACGTC.

This clone was seen only a few times. This chain links TRBV19 with TRBJ2-1; D may be TRBD1 (5 bases). Per the germline V gene, CDR1 is LNHDA and CDR2 is SQIVND (reference sequence). The CDR3 has 16 amino acids. Trimming removed 5 bases at V and 0 bases at J, with 14 bases between. In nucleotides, the CDR3 is TGTGCCAGTAGTCCAGGGATTGCAAGCTCCTACAATGAGCAGTTCTTC. Its protein is CASSPGIASSYNEQFF.

In DNA, the CDR3 is TGTGCCAGTTTTGAGCGGGGCTCGGGCAATCAGCCCCAGCATTTT. It yields the protein CASFERGSGNQPQHF. The V call is TRBV19, the J call TRBJ1-5; weak D call: TRBD1 (5 bases). CDR1 and CDR2 from the germline V gene are LNHDA and SQIVND (reference sequence). The ends were cut back, 8 bases at V and 2 bases at J, with 16 bases in the middle. The CDR3 loop spans 15 amino acids.

This clone was counted only a few times. V gene TRBV19 combines with J gene TRBJ2-3; tentatively, D is TRBD2 (6 bases). Germline assignment: CDR1 LNHDA and CDR2 SQIVND (reference sequence). The V and J ends lost 4 bases and 6 bases respectively, with 17 bases between them. The CDR3 extends over 15 amino acids. CDR3 DNA: TGTGCCAGTAGTACCCTCTCTGGGACTGAGGATACGCAGTATTTT. This gives the protein CASSTLSGTEDTQYF. The full variable domain, its missing parts supplied by reference TRBV19 and TRBJ2-3, is DGGITQSPKYLFRKEGQNVTLSCEQNLNHDAMYWYRQDPGQGLRLIYYSQIVNDFQKGDIAEGYSVSREKKESFPLTVTSAQKNPTAFYLCASSTLSGTEDTQYFGPGTRLTVL.